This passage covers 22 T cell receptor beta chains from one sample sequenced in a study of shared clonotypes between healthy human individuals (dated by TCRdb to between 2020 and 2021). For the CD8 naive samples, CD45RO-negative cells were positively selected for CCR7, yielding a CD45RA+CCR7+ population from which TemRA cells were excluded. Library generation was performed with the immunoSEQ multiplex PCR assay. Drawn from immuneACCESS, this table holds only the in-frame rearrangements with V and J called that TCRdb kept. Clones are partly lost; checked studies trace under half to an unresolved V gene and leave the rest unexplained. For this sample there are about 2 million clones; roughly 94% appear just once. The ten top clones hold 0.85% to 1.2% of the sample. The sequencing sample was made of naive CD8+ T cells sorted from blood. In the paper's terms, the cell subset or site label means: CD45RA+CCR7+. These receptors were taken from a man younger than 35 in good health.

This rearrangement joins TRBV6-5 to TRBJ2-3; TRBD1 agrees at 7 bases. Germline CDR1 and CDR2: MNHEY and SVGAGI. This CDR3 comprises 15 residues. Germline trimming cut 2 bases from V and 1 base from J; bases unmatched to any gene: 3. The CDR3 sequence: CASSYTGVGTDTQYF. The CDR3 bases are TGTGCCAGCAGTTACACAGGGGTCGGCACAGATACGCAGTATTTT.

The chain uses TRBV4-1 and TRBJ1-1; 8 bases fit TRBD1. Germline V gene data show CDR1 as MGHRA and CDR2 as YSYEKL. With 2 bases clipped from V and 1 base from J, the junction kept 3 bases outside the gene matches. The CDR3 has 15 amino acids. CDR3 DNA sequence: TGCGCCAGCAGCCAACAAGACAGGGGGAACACTGAAGCTTTCTTT. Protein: CASSQQDRGNTEAFF.

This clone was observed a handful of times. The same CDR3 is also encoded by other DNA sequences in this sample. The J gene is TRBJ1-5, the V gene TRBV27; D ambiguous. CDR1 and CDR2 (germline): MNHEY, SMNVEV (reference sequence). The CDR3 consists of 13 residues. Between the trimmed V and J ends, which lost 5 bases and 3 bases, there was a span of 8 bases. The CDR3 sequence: CASSLGINQPQHF. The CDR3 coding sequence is TGTGCCAGCAGTCTAGGCATCAATCAGCCCCAGCATTTT.

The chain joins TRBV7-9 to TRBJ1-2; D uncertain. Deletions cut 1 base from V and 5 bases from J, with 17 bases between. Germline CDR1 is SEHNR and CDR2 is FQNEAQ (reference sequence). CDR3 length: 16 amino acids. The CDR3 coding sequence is TGTGCCAGCAGCTTAGAGATAAACGAACTCAATTATGGCTACACCTTC. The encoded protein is CASSLEINELNYGYTF.

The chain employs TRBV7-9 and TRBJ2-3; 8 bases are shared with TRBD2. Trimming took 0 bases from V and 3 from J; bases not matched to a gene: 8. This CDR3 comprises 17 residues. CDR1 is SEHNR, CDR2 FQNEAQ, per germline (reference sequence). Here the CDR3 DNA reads TGTGCCAGCAGCTTAGCACGGGGGGGCGTATTGACAGATACGCAGTATTTT. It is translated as CASSLARGGVLTDTQYF.

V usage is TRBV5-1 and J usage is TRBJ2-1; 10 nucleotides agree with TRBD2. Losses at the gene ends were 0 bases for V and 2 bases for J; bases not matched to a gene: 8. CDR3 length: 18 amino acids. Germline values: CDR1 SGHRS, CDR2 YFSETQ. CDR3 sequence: CASSLDPSGGPAYNEQFF. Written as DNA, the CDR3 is TGCGCCAGCAGCTTGGACCCTAGCGGGGGCCCCGCCTACAATGAGCAGTTCTTC. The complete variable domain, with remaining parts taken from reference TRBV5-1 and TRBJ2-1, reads KAGVTQTPRYLIKTRGQQVTLSCSPISGHRSVSWYQQTPGQGLQFLFEYFSETQRNKGNFPGRFSGRQFSNSRSEMNVSTLELGDSALYLCASSLDPSGGPAYNEQFFGPGTRLTVL.

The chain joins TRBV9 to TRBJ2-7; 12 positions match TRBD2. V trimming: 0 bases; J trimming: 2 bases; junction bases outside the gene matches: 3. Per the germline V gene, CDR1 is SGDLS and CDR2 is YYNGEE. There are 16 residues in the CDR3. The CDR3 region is CASSVAPSGGAYEQYF. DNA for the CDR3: TGTGCCAGCAGCGTAGCTCCTAGCGGGGGGGCCTACGAGCAGTACTTC. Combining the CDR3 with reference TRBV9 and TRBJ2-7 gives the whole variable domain DSGVTQTPKHLITATGQRVTLRCSPRSGDLSVYWYQQSLDQGLQFLIQYYNGEERAKGNILERFSAQQFPDLHSELNLSSLELGDSALYFCASSVAPSGGAYEQYFGPGTRLTVT.

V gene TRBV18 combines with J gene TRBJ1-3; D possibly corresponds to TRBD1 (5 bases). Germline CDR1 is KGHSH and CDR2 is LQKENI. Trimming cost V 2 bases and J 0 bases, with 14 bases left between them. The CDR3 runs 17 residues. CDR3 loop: CASSPGQTISSGNTIYF. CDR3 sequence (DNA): TGTGCCAGCTCACCAGGACAAACCATCAGCTCTGGAAACACCATATATTTT.

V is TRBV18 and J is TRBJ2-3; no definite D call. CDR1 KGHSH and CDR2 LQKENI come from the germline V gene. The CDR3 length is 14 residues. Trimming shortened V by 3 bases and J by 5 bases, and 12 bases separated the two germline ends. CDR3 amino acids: CASSPFEPGDTQYF. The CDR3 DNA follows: TGTGCCAGCTCACCCTTCGAACCGGGAGATACGCAGTATTTT.

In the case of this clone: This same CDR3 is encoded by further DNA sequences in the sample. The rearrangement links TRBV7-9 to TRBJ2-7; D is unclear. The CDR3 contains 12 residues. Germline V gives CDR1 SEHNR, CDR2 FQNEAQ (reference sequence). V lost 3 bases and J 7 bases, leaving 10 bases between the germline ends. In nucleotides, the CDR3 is TGTGCCAGCAGCTTGGGCGGCCTGGAGCAGTACTTC. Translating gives CASSLGGLEQYF.

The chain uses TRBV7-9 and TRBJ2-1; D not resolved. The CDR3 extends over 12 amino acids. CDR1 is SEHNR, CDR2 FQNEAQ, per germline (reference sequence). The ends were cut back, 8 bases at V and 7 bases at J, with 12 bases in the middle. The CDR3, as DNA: TGTGCCAGCTTCGTAGTCAGAAATGAGCAGTTCTTC. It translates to CASFVVRNEQFF.

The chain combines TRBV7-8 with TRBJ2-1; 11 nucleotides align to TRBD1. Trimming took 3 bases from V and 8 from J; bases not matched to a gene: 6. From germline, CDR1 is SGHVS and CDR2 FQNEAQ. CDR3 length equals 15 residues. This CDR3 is CASSLDRGLIDEQFF. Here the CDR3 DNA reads TGTGCCAGCAGCTTGGACAGGGGGCTGATCGATGAGCAGTTCTTC. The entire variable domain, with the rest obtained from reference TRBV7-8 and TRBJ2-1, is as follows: GAGVSQSPRYKVAKRGQDVALRCDPISGHVSLFWYQQALGQGPEFLTYFQNEAQLDKSGLPSDRFFAERPEGSVSTLKIQRTQQEDSAVYLCASSLDRGLIDEQFFGPGTRLTVL.

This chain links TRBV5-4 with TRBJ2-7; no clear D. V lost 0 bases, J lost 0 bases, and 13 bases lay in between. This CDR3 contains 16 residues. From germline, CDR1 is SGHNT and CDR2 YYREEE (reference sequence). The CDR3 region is CASSLDLGPHSYEQYF. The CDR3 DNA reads TGTGCCAGCAGCTTGGACCTTGGACCCCACTCCTACGAGCAGTACTTC.

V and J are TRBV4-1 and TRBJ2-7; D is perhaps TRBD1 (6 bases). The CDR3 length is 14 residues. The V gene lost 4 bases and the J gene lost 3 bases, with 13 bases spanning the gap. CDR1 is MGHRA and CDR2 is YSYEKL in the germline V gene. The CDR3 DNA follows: TGCGCCAGCAGCCCCGGACCAGGGGACTACGAGCAGTACTTC. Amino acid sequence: CASSPGPGDYEQYF.

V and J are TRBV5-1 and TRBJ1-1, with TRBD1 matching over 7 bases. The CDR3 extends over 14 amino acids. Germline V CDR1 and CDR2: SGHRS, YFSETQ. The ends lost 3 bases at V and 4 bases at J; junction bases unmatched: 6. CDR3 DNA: TGCGCCAGCAGCTCGACAGGGTATGGCACTGAAGCTTTCTTT. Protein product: CASSSTGYGTEAFF.

CDR3 sequence reads: CASSLETDSTDTQYF. The DNA for the CDR3 is TGTGCCAGCAGCTTAGAGACGGACAGTACAGATACGCAGTATTTT. The chain couples TRBV7-8 to TRBJ2-3; a weak D match, TRBD1 (6 bases). Between the trimmed V and J ends, which lost 1 base and 3 bases, there was a span of 11 bases. CDR1 is SGHVS, CDR2 FQNEAQ, per germline. The CDR3 covers 15 residues. Filled out from reference TRBV7-8 and TRBJ2-3, the complete variable domain reads GAGVSQSPRYKVAKRGQDVALRCDPISGHVSLFWYQQALGQGPEFLTYFQNEAQLDKSGLPSDRFFAERPEGSVSTLKIQRTQQEDSAVYLCASSLETDSTDTQYFGPGTRLTVL.

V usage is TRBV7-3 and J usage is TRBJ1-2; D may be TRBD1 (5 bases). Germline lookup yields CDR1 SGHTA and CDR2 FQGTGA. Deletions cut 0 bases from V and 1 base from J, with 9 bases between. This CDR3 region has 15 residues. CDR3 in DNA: TGTGCCAGCAGCTTAACGGGGACGGGTAACTATGGCTACACCTTC. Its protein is CASSLTGTGNYGYTF.

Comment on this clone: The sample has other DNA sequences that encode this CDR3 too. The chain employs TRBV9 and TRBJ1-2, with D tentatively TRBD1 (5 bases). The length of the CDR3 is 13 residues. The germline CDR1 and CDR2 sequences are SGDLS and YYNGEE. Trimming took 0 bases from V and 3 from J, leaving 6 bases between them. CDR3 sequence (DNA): TGTGCCAGCAGCGTAGCGGGGGACTATGGCTACACCTTC. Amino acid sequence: CASSVAGDYGYTF. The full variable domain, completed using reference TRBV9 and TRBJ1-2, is DSGVTQTPKHLITATGQRVTLRCSPRSGDLSVYWYQQSLDQGLQFLIQYYNGEERAKGNILERFSAQQFPDLHSELNLSSLELGDSALYFCASSVAGDYGYTFGSGTRLTVV.

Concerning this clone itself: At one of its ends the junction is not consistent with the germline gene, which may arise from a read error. CDR3 coding DNA: TGTGCCAGCAGCCCCCCCGGCTTC. Translated: CASSPPGF. This chain joins TRBV16 and TRBJ1-2, with D unclear. Germline loops: CDR1 KGHSY, CDR2 FQNENV. The CDR3 consists of 8 residues. The full variable domain, rest sourced from reference TRBV16 and TRBJ1-2, is GEEVAQTPKHLVRGEGQKAKLYCAPIKGHSYVFWYQQVLKNEFKFLISFQNENVFDETGMPKERFSAKCLPNSPCSLEIQATKLEDSAVYFCASSPPGFGSGTRLTVV.

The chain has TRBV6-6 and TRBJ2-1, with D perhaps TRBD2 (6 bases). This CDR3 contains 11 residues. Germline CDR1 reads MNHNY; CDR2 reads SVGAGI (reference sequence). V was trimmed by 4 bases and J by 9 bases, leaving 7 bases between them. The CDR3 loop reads CASSFGGEQFF. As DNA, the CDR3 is TGTGCCAGCAGTTTCGGGGGTGAGCAGTTCTTC.

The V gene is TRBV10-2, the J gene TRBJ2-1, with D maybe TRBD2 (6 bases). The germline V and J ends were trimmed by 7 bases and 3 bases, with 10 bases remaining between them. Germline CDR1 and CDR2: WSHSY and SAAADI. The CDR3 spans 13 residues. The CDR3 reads CASKRTNYNEQFF. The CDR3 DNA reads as TGCGCCAGCAAAAGGACTAACTACAATGAGCAGTTCTTC.

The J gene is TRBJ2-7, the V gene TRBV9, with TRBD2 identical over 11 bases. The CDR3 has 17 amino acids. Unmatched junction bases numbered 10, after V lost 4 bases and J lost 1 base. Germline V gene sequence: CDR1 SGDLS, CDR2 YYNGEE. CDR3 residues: CASSSGTSGPDSYEQYF. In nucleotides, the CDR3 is TGTGCCAGCAGCTCCGGGACTAGCGGACCAGATTCCTACGAGCAGTACTTC.